The clone carrying this T cell receptor beta chain was counted at least ten times. Per germline, CDR1 SQVTM and CDR2 ANQGSEA. Trimming left V 1 base short and J 3 bases short, with 19 bases between. This CDR3 spans 16 amino acids. The record originates from a study of T-cell memory formation after mild COVID-19. TCRdb re-derived calls from the 5' RACE reads in MiXCR, one entry per CDR3 protein. The sample shows almost 35,000 distinct CDR3 sequences, 7.5% to 8% of them seen only once. Input material: PBMCs or a T cell subset sorted from them (not recorded which). The source of this sequence is a young man who had mild COVID-19 (a few samples of this study predate the infection). Cell type and time point are not known. The V call is TRBV29-1, the J call TRBJ2-7, with a weak D call TRBD2 (5 bases). DNA for the CDR3: TGCAGCGTTGAAGGGTCAGACAATTCCCGGGACTACGAGCAGTACTTC. Translating it yields CSVEGSDNSRDYEQYF.